This T cell receptor (beta chain) comes out of a study of graft-versus-host responses after intestinal transplantation. Overall study: Recipients were all induced with anti-thymocyte globulin, then given tacrolimus and steroids for around three years.

The V segment lost 6 bases and the J segment 0 bases; nucleotides outside the gene matches: 4. CDR1 is SGHNT, CDR2 YENEEA, per germline. The CDR3 totals 15 residues. Sequenced by immunoSEQ multiplex PCR; TCRdb stores in-frame clones only, minus some. This sample has 100,000 to 140,000 clones, with roughly 89% found just once. General study results and limits: The authors found GvH clones in recipient marrow, some appearing first in ileum or blood.

This clone is a singleton in its sample. Its antigen is unknown. The chain is built from TRBV11-3 and TRBJ2-7, with 11 bases aligning to TRBD2. The input for sequencing was unstimulated CD4+ T cells sorted from spleen or lymph node cells, taken before transplant. The receptor's source is a human donor who was the organ donor for an intestinal transplant. The CDR3 bases are TGTGCCAGCAGTTCCGGGACTAGCGGCTCCTACGAGCAGTACTTC. Translating gives CASSSGTSGSYEQYF.